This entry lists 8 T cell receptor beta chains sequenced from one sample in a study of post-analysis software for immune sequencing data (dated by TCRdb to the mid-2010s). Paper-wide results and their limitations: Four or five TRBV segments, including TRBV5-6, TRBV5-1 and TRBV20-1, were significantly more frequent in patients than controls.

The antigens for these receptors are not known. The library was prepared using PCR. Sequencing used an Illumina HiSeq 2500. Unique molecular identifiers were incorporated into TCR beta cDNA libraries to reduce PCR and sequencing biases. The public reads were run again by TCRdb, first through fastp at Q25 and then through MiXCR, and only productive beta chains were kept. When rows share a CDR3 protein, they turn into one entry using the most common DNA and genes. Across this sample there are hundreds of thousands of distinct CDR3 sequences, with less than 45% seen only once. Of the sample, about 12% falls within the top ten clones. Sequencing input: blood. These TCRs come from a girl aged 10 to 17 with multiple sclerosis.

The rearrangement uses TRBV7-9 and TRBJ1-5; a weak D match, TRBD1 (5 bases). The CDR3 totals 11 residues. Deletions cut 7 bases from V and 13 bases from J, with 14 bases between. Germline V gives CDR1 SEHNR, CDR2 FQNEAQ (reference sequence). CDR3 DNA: TGTGCCAGCACGGAGGGGCACGTTCAGCATTTT. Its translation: CASTEGHVQHF.

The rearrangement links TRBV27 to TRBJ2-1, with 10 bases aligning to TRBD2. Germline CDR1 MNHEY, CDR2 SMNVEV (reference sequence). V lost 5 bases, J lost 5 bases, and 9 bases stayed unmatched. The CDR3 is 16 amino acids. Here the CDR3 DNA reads TGTGCCAGCAGTCCCCCGGGACTAGCGACGCACAATGAGCAGTTCTTC. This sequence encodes CASSPPGLATHNEQFF.

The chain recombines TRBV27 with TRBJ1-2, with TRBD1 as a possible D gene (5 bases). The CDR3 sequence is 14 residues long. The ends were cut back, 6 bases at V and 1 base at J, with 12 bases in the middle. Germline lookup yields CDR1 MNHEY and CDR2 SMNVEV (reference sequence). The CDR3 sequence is CASSFKQDNYGYTF. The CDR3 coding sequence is TGTGCCAGCAGCTTCAAACAGGATAACTATGGCTACACCTTC.

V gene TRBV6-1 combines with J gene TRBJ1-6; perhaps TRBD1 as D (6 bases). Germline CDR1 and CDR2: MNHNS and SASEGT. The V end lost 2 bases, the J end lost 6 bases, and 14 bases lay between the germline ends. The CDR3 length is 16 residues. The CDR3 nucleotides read TGTGCCAGCAGTGAATGGGGGCGCGTTTCTAATTCACCCCTCCACTTT. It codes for CASSEWGRVSNSPLHF.

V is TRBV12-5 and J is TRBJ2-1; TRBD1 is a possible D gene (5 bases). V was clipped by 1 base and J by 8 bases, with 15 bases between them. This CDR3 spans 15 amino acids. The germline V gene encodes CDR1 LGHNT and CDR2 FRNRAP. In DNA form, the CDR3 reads TGTGCTAGTGGTTTGGGAATAGGGGAACTTGATGAGCAGTTCTTC. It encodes CASGLGIGELDEQFF.

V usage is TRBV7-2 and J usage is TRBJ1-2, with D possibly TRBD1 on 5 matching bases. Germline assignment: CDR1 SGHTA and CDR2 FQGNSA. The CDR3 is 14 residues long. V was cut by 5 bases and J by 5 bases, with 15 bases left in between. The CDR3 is CASSLRQSEYGYTF. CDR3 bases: TGTGCCAGCAGCCTGCGACAGTCCGAGTATGGCTACACCTTC. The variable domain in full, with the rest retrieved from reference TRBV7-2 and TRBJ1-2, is GAGVSQSPSNKVTEKGKDVELRCDPISGHTALYWYRQSLGQGLEFLIYFQGNSAPDKSGLPSDRFSAERTGGSVSTLTIQRTQQEDSAVYLCASSLRQSEYGYTFGSGTRLTVV.

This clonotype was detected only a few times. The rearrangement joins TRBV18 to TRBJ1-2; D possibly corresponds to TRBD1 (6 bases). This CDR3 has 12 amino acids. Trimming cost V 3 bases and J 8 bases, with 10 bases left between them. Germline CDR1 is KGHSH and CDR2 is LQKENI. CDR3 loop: CASSPTGGGYTF. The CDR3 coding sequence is TGTGCCAGCTCACCCACGGGGGGCGGCTACACCTTC.

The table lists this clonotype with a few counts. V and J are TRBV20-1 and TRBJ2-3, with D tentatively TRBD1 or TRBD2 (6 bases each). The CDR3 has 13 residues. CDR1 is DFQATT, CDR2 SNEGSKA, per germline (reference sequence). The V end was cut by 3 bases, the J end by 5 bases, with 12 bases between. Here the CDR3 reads CSASDGGLDTQYF. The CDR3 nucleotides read TGCAGTGCTAGCGACGGGGGCCTAGATACGCAGTATTTT.